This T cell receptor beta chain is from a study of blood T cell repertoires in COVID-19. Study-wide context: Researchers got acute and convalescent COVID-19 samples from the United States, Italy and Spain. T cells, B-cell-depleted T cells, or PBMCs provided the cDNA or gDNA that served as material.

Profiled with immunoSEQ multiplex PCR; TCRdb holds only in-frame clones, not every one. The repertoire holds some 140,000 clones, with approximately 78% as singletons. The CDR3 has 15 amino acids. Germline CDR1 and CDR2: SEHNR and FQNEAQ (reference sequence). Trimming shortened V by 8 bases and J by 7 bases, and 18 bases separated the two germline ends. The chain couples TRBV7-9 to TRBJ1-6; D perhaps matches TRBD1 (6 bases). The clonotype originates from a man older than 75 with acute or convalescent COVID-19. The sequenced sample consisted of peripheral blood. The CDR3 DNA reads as TGTGCCAGCCCCCTCGGGGGGGCGCGGAATTCACCCCTCCACTTT. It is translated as CASPLGGARNSPLHF.